This T cell receptor beta chain was profiled in a study of blood T cell repertoires in COVID-19. Germline loops: CDR1 SGHVS, CDR2 FQNEAQ. The CDR3 spans 18 residues. With 5 bases removed from V and 0 bases from J, the gap between germline ends came to 17 bases. Profiled with immunoSEQ multiplex PCR; TCRdb holds only in-frame clones, not every one. The sample lists about 4,700 clones, approximately 80% occurring once. The source of this sequence is a man aged 65 to 79 with active COVID-19. Sequencing was done on a sample of peripheral blood. The chain combines TRBV7-8 with TRBJ1-6; TRBD1 might be the D (6 bases). The CDR3 bases are TGTGCCAGCAGCCTGTCCGGGACACTAAACTCCTATAATTCACCCCTCCACTTT. Protein: CASSLSGTLNSYNSPLHF. The complete variable domain, with remaining parts taken from reference TRBV7-8 and TRBJ1-6, reads GAGVSQSPRYKVAKRGQDVALRCDPISGHVSLFWYQQALGQGPEFLTYFQNEAQLDKSGLPSDRFFAERPEGSVSTLKIQRTQQEDSAVYLCASSLSGTLNSYNSPLHFGNGTRLTVT.